This T cell receptor beta chain originates from a study of blood T cell repertoires in COVID-19. Study-wide context: The United States, Italy and Spain supplied acute and convalescent COVID-19 samples.

The cohort comprised adults aged about 18 to 100 years residing in 20 to 30 US areas. Cohorts were assigned according to the clinical history that participants reported. All recovered Cohort 3 donors got two negative PCRs, got clearance, or saw symptom resolution. Concerning this clone: Other DNA sequences in the sample encode the same CDR3.

Libraries were prepared by immunoSEQ multiplex PCR; TCRdb keeps only in-frame clonotypes and omits some of them. The table lists a few hundred thousand clones, roughly four fifths of them singletons. Deletions cut 0 bases from V and 4 bases from J, with 9 bases between. The CDR3 is 13 amino acids. In germline, CDR1 is GTSNPN, CDR2 SVGIG (reference sequence). The sample taken for sequencing was PBMCs or T cells enriched from blood (not recorded which). This receptor was obtained from a woman in her fifties or sixties who had recovered from COVID-19. The gene calls are TRBV30 and TRBJ1-1, with unresolved D. CDR3 coding DNA: TGTGCCTGGAGTGTACCAGGAGGCACTGAAGCTTTCTTT. Its translation is CAWSVPGGTEAFF.